This T cell receptor beta chain is from a study of blood T cell repertoires in COVID-19. Assay: immunoSEQ multiplex PCR; the TCRdb copy retains only in-frame clones and omits some. The profile shows 150,000 to 200,000 clones, about 88% of them singletons. V lost 4 bases and J lost 0, with 10 bases in between. The CDR3 consists of 15 residues. Germline V gene data show CDR1 as PRHDT and CDR2 as FYEKMQ (reference sequence). Enrolled through a virtual design, the participants were between roughly 18 and 90 years of age and came from around 25 US areas. The chain carries TRBV13 and TRBJ2-1; D perhaps matches TRBD1 (6 bases). This receptor was taken from a woman between 40 and 55 years old in a cohort exposed to, infected with or recovered from COVID-19 (not recorded which). The sequenced sample was PBMCs or T cells enriched from blood (not recorded which). In DNA form, the CDR3 reads TGTGCCAGCAGCTCTTCGACAGGCTCCTACAATGAGCAGTTCTTC. Translation: CASSSSTGSYNEQFF.